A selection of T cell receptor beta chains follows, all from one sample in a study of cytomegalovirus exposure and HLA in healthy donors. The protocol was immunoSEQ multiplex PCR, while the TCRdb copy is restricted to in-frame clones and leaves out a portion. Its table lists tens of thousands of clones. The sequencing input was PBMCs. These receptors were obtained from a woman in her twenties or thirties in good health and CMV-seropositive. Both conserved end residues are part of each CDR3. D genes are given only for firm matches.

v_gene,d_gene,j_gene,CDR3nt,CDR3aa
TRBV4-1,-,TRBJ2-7,TGCGCCAGCAGCCAAGATCAGCTCGCGAGGGAGCAGTACTTC,CASSQDQLAREQYF
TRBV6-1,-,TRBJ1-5,TGTGCCAGCACAAGGAAACAGGGTAGCAATCAGCCCCAGCATTTT,CASTRKQGSNQPQHF
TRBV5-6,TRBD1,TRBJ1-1,TGTGCCAGCAGCTTGTCCCCCGGGACAGGGGTTAAAGCTTTCTTT,CASSLSPGTGVKAFF
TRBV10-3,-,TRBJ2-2,TGTGCCATAAGCGGCACAGGGTCCACCGGGGAGCTGTTTTTT,CAISGTGSTGELFF
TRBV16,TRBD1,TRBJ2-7,TGTGCCAGCAGCCACCCTCTGGGACAGGGGCCCTACGAGCAGTACTTC,CASSHPLGQGPYEQYF
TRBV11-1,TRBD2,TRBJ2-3,TGTGCCAGCAGGGGACTAGCGGGGGGAGATACGCAGTATTTT,CASRGLAGGDTQYF
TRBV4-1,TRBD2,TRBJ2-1,TGCGCCAGCAGCCATGGCGCGGGCGGGGGGGAAAGACAGTTCTTC,CASSHGAGGGERQFF
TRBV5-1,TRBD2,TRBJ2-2,TGCGCCAGCAGCCTAATTCCTAGCGGGAGCACCGGGGAGCTGTTTTTT,CASSLIPSGSTGELFF
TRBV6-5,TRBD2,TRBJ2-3,TGTGCCAGCACCGGGACTAGCGGGCAACTAGATACGCAGTATTTT,CASTGTSGQLDTQYF
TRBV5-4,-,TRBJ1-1,TGTGCCAGCAGCCCCCGTTGGGGCAGAATCACTGAAGCTTTCTTT,CASSPRWGRITEAFF
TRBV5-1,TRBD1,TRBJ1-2,TGCGCCAGCAGCTTAACGGGACAGAAATATGGCTACACCTTC,CASSLTGQKYGYTF
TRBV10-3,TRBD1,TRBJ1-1,TGTGCCTTGTCAGGGGGCGAGAAGGTGTCTGAAGCTTTCTTT,CALSGGEKVSEAFF
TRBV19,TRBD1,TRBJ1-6,TGTGCCAGTAGTTCGGGACAGGGGGTTTCACCCCTCCACTTT,CASSSGQGVSPLHF
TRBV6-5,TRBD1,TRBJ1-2,TGTGCCAGCAGTTTAACCCCCGACAGGGGGAGGCGGGGCTACACCTTC,CASSLTPDRGRRGYTF
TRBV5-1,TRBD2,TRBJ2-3,TGCGCCAGCGGGCAGACTAGCGGAAGCACAGATACGCAGTATTTT,CASGQTSGSTDTQYF
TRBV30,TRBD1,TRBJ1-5,TGTGCCTGGAGTGTTGGACAGGCCCGGAATCAGCCCCAGCATTTT,CAWSVGQARNQPQHF
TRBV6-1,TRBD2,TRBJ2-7,TGTGCCAGCAGCCCCGGGGGAGGGGCGGTGCAGTACTTC,CASSPGGGAVQYF
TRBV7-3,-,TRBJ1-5,TGTGCCAGCAGCTGGCGACAGCTAAATCAGCCCCAGCATTTT,CASSWRQLNQPQHF
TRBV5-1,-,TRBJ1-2,TGCGCCAGCAGCTTGTTCCGAGGGGGTAACTATGGCTACACCTTC,CASSLFRGGNYGYTF
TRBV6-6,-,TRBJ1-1,TGTGCCAGCAGCCCCCCGAGACAGTATAACACTGAAGCTTTCTTT,CASSPPRQYNTEAFF
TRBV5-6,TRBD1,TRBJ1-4,TGTGCCAGCAGCCGGAAGGGGGCGTCTGAAAAACTGTTTTTT,CASSRKGASEKLFF
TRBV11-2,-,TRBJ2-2,TGTGCCAGCAGCTCGGACTACAACACCGGGGAGCTGTTTTTT,CASSSDYNTGELFF
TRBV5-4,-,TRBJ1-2,TGTGCCAGCAGCTTGGGGCTTACAGGCCACAACTTC,CASSLGLTGHNF
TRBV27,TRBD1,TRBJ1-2,TGTGCCAGCACTGGACAGGACTATGGCTACACCTTC,CASTGQDYGYTF
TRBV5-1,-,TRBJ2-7,TGCGCCAGCAGCTTGGAGTCTAATCGGGCCTACGAGCAGTACTTC,CASSLESNRAYEQYF
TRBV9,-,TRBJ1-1,TGTGCCAGCAGCGTAGCGTGGAACACTGAAGCTTTCTTT,CASSVAWNTEAFF
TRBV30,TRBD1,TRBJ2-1,TGTGCCTGGAACCCACAGGGGAACAATGAGCAGTTCTTC,CAWNPQGNNEQFF
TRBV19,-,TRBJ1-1,TGTGCCAGTAGTATGTCGGTGGGAGGGAACACTGAAGCTTTCTTT,CASSMSVGGNTEAFF
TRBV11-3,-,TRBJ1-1,TGTGCCAGCAGCCAAACCACAGGGATGAACACTGAAGCTTTCTTT,CASSQTTGMNTEAFF
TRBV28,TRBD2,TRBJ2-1,TGTGCCAGCAGTGCCACTAGCGGGAAGTATTACAATGAGCAGTTCTTC,CASSATSGKYYNEQFF
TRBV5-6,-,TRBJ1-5,TGTGCCAGCAGCTTGTCCACAGCGGGGCCCCAGCATTTT,CASSLSTAGPQHF
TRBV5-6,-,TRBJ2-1,TGTGCCAGCAGCTTAGGGGCCTACTACAATGAGCAGTTCTTC,CASSLGAYYNEQFF
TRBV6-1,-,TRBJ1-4,TGTGCCAGCAGTGAACTCGGACTGTTGAATGAAAAACTGTTTTTT,CASSELGLLNEKLFF
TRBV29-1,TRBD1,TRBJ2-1,TGCAGCGTGGGACAGGGGGACGACAATGAGCAGTTCTTC,CSVGQGDDNEQFF
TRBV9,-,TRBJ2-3,TGTGCCAGCAGCGCCGGGAAAAGCACAGATACGCAGTATTTT,CASSAGKSTDTQYF
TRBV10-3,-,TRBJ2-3,TGTGCCATCAGTGAGGCGGGAATAAGCACAGATACGCAGTATTTT,CAISEAGISTDTQYF
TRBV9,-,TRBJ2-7,TGTGCCAGCAGCGTGAGGCCCGAAGATTCCTACGAGCAGTACTTC,CASSVRPEDSYEQYF
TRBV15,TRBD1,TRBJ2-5,TGTGCCACCAGCAGAGGTAGACAGGGGGCCAGGGAGACCCAGTACTTC,CATSRGRQGARETQYF
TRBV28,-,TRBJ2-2,TGTGCCAGCAGTTTCTTCCGGACTGCCACCGGGGAGCTGTTTTTT,CASSFFRTATGELFF
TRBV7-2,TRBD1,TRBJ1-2,TGTGCCAGCAGCTTCGGGACAGGGGTTTACGGCTACACCTTC,CASSFGTGVYGYTF
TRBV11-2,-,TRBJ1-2,TGTGCCAGCAGCCCGCAGGGGATCGAAGGCTACACCTTC,CASSPQGIEGYTF
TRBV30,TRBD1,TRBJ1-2,TGTGCCTGGAGCACCGGGACAGGATCTTATGGCTACACCTTC,CAWSTGTGSYGYTF